The clone carrying this TCR beta chain was seen a few times. The antigen remains unidentified. The sample originates from a study of beta chain features in type 1 diabetes. Study details: In age, gender and cell yields, patients were similar to healthy donors. Findings and limits, study-wide: Insertions at VDJ junctions were less frequent in type 1 diabetes patients. These patients also deleted more nucleotides at the same junctions.

In germline, CDR1 is LNHDA, CDR2 SQIVND (reference sequence). The CDR3 spans 15 residues. The J segment lost 2 bases and the V segment lost 5 bases, leaving 4 bases of the junction unmatched. Sequenced material consisted of expressed TCRB transcripts (all of the isolated RNA was reverse transcribed). This table comes from immunoSEQ multiplex PCR, and its TCRdb copy is limited to in-frame clones, with some not included. The sample includes 200,000 to 250,000 clones, approximately 10% of them seen just once. Material for sequencing was central memory CD4+ T cells from blood. The chain has TRBV19 and TRBJ2-1; 9 bases are shared with TRBD1. This sequence was found in a man aged 18 to 29 in good health. In DNA, the CDR3 is TGTGCCAGTAGTGCAACAGGGGGCACCTACAATGAGCAGTTCTTC. Translating it yields CASSATGGTYNEQFF. Complete variable domain (other parts from reference TRBV19 and TRBJ2-1): DGGITQSPKYLFRKEGQNVTLSCEQNLNHDAMYWYRQDPGQGLRLIYYSQIVNDFQKGDIAEGYSVSREKKESFPLTVTSAQKNPTAFYLCASSATGGTYNEQFFGPGTRLTVL.